One sample yielded the 7 T cell receptor beta chains listed below, sequenced in a study of PD-L1 blockade in urothelial cancer. Time point specified: pretreatment peripheral blood. The assay was immunoSEQ multiplex PCR, and TCRdb's table has in-frame clones only and misses some. This sample has 58,000 or so clones, with about four fifths found just once. The source was PBMCs, collected around atezolizumab (anti-PD-L1) treatment. These receptor sequences come from a man aged 70 or older with urothelial cancer.

The V and J genes are TRBV12-5 and TRBJ2-7, with 8 nucleotides matching TRBD2. Unmatched junction bases numbered 12, after V lost 7 bases and J lost 1 base. The CDR3 loop spans 16 amino acids. CDR1 LGHNT and CDR2 FRNRAP come from the germline V gene. The CDR3 region is CASAQAREGMSYEQYF. The CDR3 nucleotides read TGTGCTAGTGCCCAGGCCCGGGAGGGAATGTCCTACGAGCAGTACTTC.

The chain uses TRBV6-4 and TRBJ2-1, with 8 bases aligning to TRBD2. The CDR3 length is 15 residues. V lost 0 bases, J lost 9 bases, and 7 bases stayed unmatched. CDR1 and CDR2 from the germline V gene are MRHNA and SNTAGT. This chain's CDR3 is CASSDSAITSGEQFF. CDR3 DNA sequence: TGTGCCAGCAGTGACTCTGCCATTACTAGCGGTGAGCAGTTCTTC.

The chain has TRBV28 and TRBJ1-4, with a weak D call TRBD1 (5 bases). The CDR3 contains 16 residues. Germline CDR1 MDHEN, CDR2 SYDVKM. With 3 bases removed from V and 0 bases from J, the gap between germline ends came to 11 bases. CDR3 in amino acids: CASSLYQGSTNEKLFF. CDR3 in DNA: TGTGCCAGCAGTTTGTACCAGGGATCAACTAATGAAAAACTGTTTTTT.

This sequence joins TRBV6-6 and TRBJ1-1; D unclear. CDR1 is MNHNY, CDR2 SVGAGI, per germline (reference sequence). V shed 7 bases and J shed 0 bases, with 9 bases lying between them. The CDR3 has 13 residues. CDR3 in DNA: TGTGCCAGCACTCGAGCCTTGAACACTGAAGCTTTCTTT. As protein: CASTRALNTEAFF.

The chain combines TRBV5-4 with TRBJ1-4; D might be TRBD1 (5 bases). This CDR3 comprises 15 residues. Trimming took 0 bases from V and 0 from J, leaving 6 bases between them. In germline, CDR1 is SGHNT, CDR2 YYREEE (reference sequence). The CDR3 DNA sequence: TGTGCCAGCAGCTTGGAAGGGGCAACTAATGAAAAACTGTTTTTT. Its protein product is CASSLEGATNEKLFF.

The table lists this clone with a few counts. The chain couples TRBV5-6 to TRBJ1-4; D gene ambiguous. Germline V CDR1 and CDR2: SGHDT, YYEEEE. Trimming removed 4 bases at V and 0 bases at J, with 10 bases between. The CDR3 has 15 amino acids. CDR3 loop: CASSSLLATNEKLFF. The CDR3 nucleotides are TGTGCCAGCAGCAGCTTACTTGCAACTAATGAAAAACTGTTTTTT.

The V gene is TRBV28, the J gene TRBJ2-3, with TRBD1 matching over 8 bases. V shed 4 bases, J shed 5 bases, and the junction held 8 bases outside the gene matches. The CDR3 is 15 amino acids. Germline CDR1 MDHEN, CDR2 SYDVKM. CDR3 protein: CASSSLQGVGDTQYF. DNA of the CDR3: TGTGCCAGCAGTTCATTACAGGGGGTCGGAGATACGCAGTATTTT.